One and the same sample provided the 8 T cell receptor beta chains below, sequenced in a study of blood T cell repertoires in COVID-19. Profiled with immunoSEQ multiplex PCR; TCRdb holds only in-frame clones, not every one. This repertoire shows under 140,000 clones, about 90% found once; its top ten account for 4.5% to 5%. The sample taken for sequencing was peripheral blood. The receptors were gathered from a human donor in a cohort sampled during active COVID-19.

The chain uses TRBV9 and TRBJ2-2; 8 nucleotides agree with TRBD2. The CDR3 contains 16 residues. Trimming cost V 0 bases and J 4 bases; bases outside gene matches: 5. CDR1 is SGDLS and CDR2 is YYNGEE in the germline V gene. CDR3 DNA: TGTGCCAGCAGCGTAGGGGCACGGGAGGGCACCGGGGAGCTGTTTTTT. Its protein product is CASSVGAREGTGELFF.

CDR3 coding DNA: TGTGCCAGCAGCCGGGACAGGGGAAATGAAAAACTGTTTTTT. This encodes CASSRDRGNEKLFF. The rearrangement uses TRBV9 and TRBJ1-4; TRBD1 agrees at 10 bases. Germline V gene sequence: CDR1 SGDLS, CDR2 YYNGEE. V lost 4 bases to trimming and J lost 5 bases; unmatched junction nucleotides: 2. The CDR3 loop spans 14 amino acids.

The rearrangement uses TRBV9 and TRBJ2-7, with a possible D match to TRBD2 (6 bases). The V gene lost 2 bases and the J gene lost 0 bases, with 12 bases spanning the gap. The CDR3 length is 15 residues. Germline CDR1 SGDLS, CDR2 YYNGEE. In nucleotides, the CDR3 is TGTGCCAGCAGCGTGGGCGGGGCAACCTCCTACGAGCAGTACTTC. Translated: CASSVGGATSYEQYF. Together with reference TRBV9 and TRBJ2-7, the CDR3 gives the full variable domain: DSGVTQTPKHLITATGQRVTLRCSPRSGDLSVYWYQQSLDQGLQFLIQYYNGEERAKGNILERFSAQQFPDLHSELNLSSLELGDSALYFCASSVGGATSYEQYFGPGTRLTVT.

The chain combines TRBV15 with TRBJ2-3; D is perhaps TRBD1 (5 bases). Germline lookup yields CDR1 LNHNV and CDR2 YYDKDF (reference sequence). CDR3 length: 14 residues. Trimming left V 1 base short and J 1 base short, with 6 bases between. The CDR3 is CATSRVGGTDTQYF. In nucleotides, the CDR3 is TGTGCCACCAGCAGAGTAGGGGGCACAGATACGCAGTATTTT.

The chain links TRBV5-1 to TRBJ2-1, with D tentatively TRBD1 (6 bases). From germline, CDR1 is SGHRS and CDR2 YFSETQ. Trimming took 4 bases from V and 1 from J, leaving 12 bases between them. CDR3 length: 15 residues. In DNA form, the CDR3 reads TGCGCCAGCAGCCCAGGGGATTTATCCTACAATGAGCAGTTCTTC. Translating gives CASSPGDLSYNEQFF. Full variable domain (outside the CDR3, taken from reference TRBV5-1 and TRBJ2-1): KAGVTQTPRYLIKTRGQQVTLSCSPISGHRSVSWYQQTPGQGLQFLFEYFSETQRNKGNFPGRFSGRQFSNSRSEMNVSTLELGDSALYLCASSPGDLSYNEQFFGPGTRLTVL.

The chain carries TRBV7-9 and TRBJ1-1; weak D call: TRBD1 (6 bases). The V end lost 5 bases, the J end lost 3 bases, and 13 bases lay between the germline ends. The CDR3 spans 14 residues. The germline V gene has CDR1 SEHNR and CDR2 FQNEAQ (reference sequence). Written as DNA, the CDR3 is TGTGCCAGCAGCCTTATGGCAGGGGACACTGAAGCTTTCTTT. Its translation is CASSLMAGDTEAFF.

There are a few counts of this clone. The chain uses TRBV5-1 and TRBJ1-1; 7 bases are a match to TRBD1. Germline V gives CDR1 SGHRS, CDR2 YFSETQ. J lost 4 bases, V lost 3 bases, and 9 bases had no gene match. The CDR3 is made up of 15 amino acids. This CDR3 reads CASSSPDRVATEAFF. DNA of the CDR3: TGCGCCAGCAGCTCCCCCGACAGGGTGGCCACTGAAGCTTTCTTT.

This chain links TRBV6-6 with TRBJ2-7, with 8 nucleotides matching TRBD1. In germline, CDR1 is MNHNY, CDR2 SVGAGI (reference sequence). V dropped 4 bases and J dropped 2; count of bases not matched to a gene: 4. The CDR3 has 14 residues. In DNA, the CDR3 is TGTGCCAGCAGTTCGGACAGGGCCCCCTACGAGCAGTACTTC. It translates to CASSSDRAPYEQYF.